This entry describes one T cell receptor beta chain. This receptor's antigen is unknown. Base-call qualities are not available, and no considerably larger clone is one nucleotide away. This record comes from a study of blood T cell repertoires in COVID-19 (dated by TCRdb to 2020 to 2021). As for the study more broadly: Samples covering the acute and convalescent phases of COVID-19 were provided by collaborators in the United States, Italy and Spain. The material from the prospective study consisted of cDNA or gDNA derived from T cells, B-cell-depleted T cells, or PBMCs. The dataset comprised deeply sampled blood TCRbeta repertoires from subjects exposed to, actively infected with, or recovered from COVID-19. The repertoires were released in a freely available public database intended as a resource for research on the immune response to SARS-CoV-2. Samples were obtained from the ongoing ImmuneRACE study (first 160 participants) and from 1,000 to 1,500 subjects provided by 6 global collaborators. Sample metadata almost always included a de-identified subject ID, COVID-19 status, age in years and sex. Where available, HLA class I and class II types were obtained from metadata supplied by the sample provider rather than from assay-based typing.

Participants in the prospective study were enrolled through a virtual design, were aged roughly 18 to 95 years, and lived in approximately 25 United States geographic areas. Cohort assignment in the prospective study relied on participant-reported clinical history from a screening survey and a study questionnaire. In the prospective study, mobile phlebotomists collected whole blood, serum and a nasopharyngeal or oropharyngeal swab from each participant. Over a roughly 2-month period, participants in the prospective study had the option of providing additional blood draws and questionnaires. Before DNA extraction, prospective study blood samples were shipped either frozen or at room temperature. The immunoSEQ Assay, a bias-controlled multiplex PCR, was used to amplify TCRbeta CDR3 regions from genomic DNA. The source study handled its data this way. The number of nucleated cells in each sample was estimated from the amplification of reference gene primers within the assay. Sequence reads were collapsed and filtered to measure the absolute abundance of every unique TCRbeta CDR3 rearrangement. For each sample, productive Simpson clonality was calculated by taking the square root of Simpson's diversity index across productive rearrangements. TCRdb took over this immuneACCESS table, retaining in-frame rearrangements with V and J assigned. Such tables are incomplete; in checked studies, under half of the missing clones stem from an unresolved V gene, and the remainder is unexplained. V and J calls plus clone size are reproduced from that table; the DNA served to infer D and trimming. For this sample there are 200,000 or so clones; about nine tenths appear just once. The ten largest account for less than 4.5% of the sample.

Spanning cysteine to phenylalanine, the CDR3 consists of 13 amino acids. Only CDR3 DNA remains: 39 bases, in frame from the first base. V was cut back by 1 base and J by 2 bases, leaving a gap of 6 bases between them. In the germline V gene, CDR1 corresponds to SGHVS and CDR2 to FQNEAQ. Here is what the overall study found, with its caveats: Clinical and demographic metadata were provided uncurated, with the amount varying by source and participant.

The rearranged segments are TRBV7-8 and TRBJ2-7, with a tentative D gene TRBD2 over 5 matching bases. Source material: PBMCs or T cells enriched from blood (not recorded which). The sequence was collected from a woman between 40 and 55 years old with acute COVID-19. DNA sequence: TGTGCCAGCAGCTTAGGAGGGCCCTACGAGCAGTACTTC. It is translated as CASSLGGPYEQYF.